The next 16 T cell receptor beta chains were all read from a single sample in a study of T cells expressing NK-cell markers (dated by TCRdb to 2018 to 2021). Library preparation employed 5' RACE. The sequencer listed for this sample is Illumina HiSeq 2000. After the reads were reprocessed by TCRdb, one entry was made per CDR3 protein sequence, with no DNA. This sample's listing comprises 250,000 or so distinct CDR3 sequences. 4.2% of the sample lies in the top ten. The sequenced sample was blood T cells: a sorted CD56 or NKG2C T cell subset, CD4+ or CD8+ T cells, or bulk PBMC T cells (not recorded which). The receptors stem from a woman between 18 and 69 years old in good health.

The chain carries TRBV12-3 or TRBV12-4 and TRBJ1-1; checking the TCRdb D call of TRBD1 is not possible without DNA. This CDR3 comprises 14 residues. The CDR3 reads CASSPRQGNTEAFF.

The chain employs TRBV6-2 or TRBV6-3 and TRBJ2-1. CDR1 and CDR2 (germline): MNHEY, SVGEGT. The CDR3 is 15 residues long. The CDR3 sequence: CASSYTRGSYNEQFF.

This chain joins TRBV19 and TRBJ2-5; TCRdb's assignment of TRBD2 cannot be checked, as there is no DNA. The CDR3 contains 16 residues. The germline gives CDR1 LNHDA, CDR2 SQIVND (reference sequence). The CDR3: CASSRALAGGKETQYF.

This chain uses TRBV18 with TRBJ1-1; TCRdb proposes TRBD1, but this gene call is untestable without DNA. This CDR3 has 16 residues. Germline CDR1 KGHSH, CDR2 LQKENI. The CDR3 region is CASSPSTGFRWSEAFF.

The rearrangement joins TRBV20-1 to TRBJ2-1; TCRdb picks TRBD2, but there is no DNA to check that call. The CDR3 extends over 16 amino acids. Germline V CDR1 and CDR2: DFQATT, SNEGSKA (reference sequence). The CDR3 reads CSAAWRSASSYNEQFF.

J is TRBJ1-5 and V is TRBV10-3; the D call from TCRdb, TRBD1, cannot be confirmed without DNA. The length of the CDR3 is 14 residues. Germline V gene sequence: CDR1 ENHRY, CDR2 SYGVKD. This chain's CDR3 is CAIRAGTGNQPQHF.

This sequence joins TRBV12-3 or TRBV12-4 and TRBJ1-5; the D call of TRBD1 rests on TCRdb alone, since no DNA is present to check it. The CDR3 covers 13 residues. CDR3 sequence: CASRVTGAQPQHF.

The genes are TRBV5-1 and TRBJ2-1; with no DNA, the TCRdb D assignment of TRBD2 cannot be verified. Germline V gives CDR1 SGHRS, CDR2 YFSETQ. CDR3 length equals 19 residues. Here the CDR3 reads CASSSGHEVLAGRYNEQFF.

V usage is TRBV7-8 and J usage is TRBJ2-5; lacking DNA, the TRBD2 call made by TCRdb goes unchecked. Germline CDR1 and CDR2: SGHVS and FQNEAQ. The CDR3 has 16 amino acids. The CDR3 loop reads CASSSRTSGVQETQYF.

This chain connects TRBV7-2 to TRBJ1-5; the TRBD1 assignment by TCRdb is unverifiable without DNA. The CDR3 sequence is 14 residues long. Germline CDR1 and CDR2: SGHTA and FQGNSA. CDR3 sequence reads: CASSFRGVNQPQHF.

The rearrangement uses TRBV4-3 and TRBJ2-1; TCRdb gives TRBD1 as the D gene, but with no DNA this cannot be confirmed. Germline CDR1 LGHNA, CDR2 YSLEER. This CDR3 has 16 residues. The CDR3 sequence is CASSVAWWDAYNEQFF.

The rearrangement uses TRBV10-3 and TRBJ2-7. CDR3 length: 14 residues. Germline lookup yields CDR1 ENHRY and CDR2 SYGVKD. CDR3 protein: CAISASTSSYEQYF.

The chain has TRBV5-1 and TRBJ1-5; the TCRdb D gene call, TRBD1, has no DNA to confirm it. Germline CDR1 is SGHRS and CDR2 is YFSETQ. This CDR3 is built from 13 residues. CDR3 residues: CASAVTGGEPQHF.

The chain combines TRBV4-3 with TRBJ2-7; TCRdb proposes TRBD1, but this gene call is untestable without DNA. Germline V gene data show CDR1 as LGHNA and CDR2 as YSLEER. The CDR3 has 13 residues. CDR3 residues: CASSQEPGYEQYF.

The J gene is TRBJ2-7, the V gene TRBV5-6; no DNA is available, so the TRBD1 call from TCRdb remains unchecked. This CDR3 has 14 amino acids. Germline V gene sequence: CDR1 SGHDT, CDR2 YYEEEE. The CDR3 sequence is CASRTGSSPYEQYF.

The V call is TRBV12-3 or TRBV12-4, the J call TRBJ1-5; TCRdb returns TRBD1, unconfirmable since there is no DNA. The CDR3 runs to 16 residues. The CDR3 region is CASSRDSSFSNQPQHF.